This T cell receptor beta chain comes out of a study of blood T cell repertoires in COVID-19. Here immunoSEQ multiplex PCR was the method, and the copy in TCRdb shows in-frame clones only, minus some. This sample has roughly 190,000 clones, with roughly four fifths found just once. V gave up 4 bases and J gave up 3 bases; unmatched junction bases: 8. This CDR3 has 15 amino acids. Germline-derived CDR1 and CDR2 are SGHDT and YYEEEE. This clone occurred once. The chain is built from TRBV5-6 and TRBJ1-1; 8 positions agree with TRBD1. The source material was PBMCs or T cells enriched from blood (not recorded which). The clonotype was recovered from a man aged 35 to 55 who had recovered from COVID-19. DNA of the CDR3: TGTGCCAGCAGCCCCAGACAGGGGTGGTACACTGAAGCTTTCTTT. Protein: CASSPRQGWYTEAFF.